The 7 T cell receptor beta chains below were found in one sample sequenced in a study of CD8 T cells in ankylosing spondylitis. TCRdb passed the 5' RACE reads through MiXCR, listing each CDR3 protein once. Of 150,000 to 200,000 distinct CDR3 sequences in the sample, around 13% are singletons; the top ten hold approximately 11%. Source material: blood, either unsorted or a sorted T cell fraction (not recorded which). These receptors all come from a female donor with ankylosing spondylitis or in good health (not recorded which).

This clonotype was counted many times. The chain couples TRBV20-1 to TRBJ2-5; unclear D gene. The CDR3 has 14 amino acids. Germline CDR1 and CDR2: DFQATT and SNEGSKA (reference sequence). Trimming shortened V by 0 bases and J by 7 bases, and 15 bases separated the two germline ends. The CDR3 loop reads CSARDLATAVTQYF. As DNA, the CDR3 is TGCAGTGCTAGAGATCTGGCCACGGCCGTGACCCAGTACTTC.

This clonotype was detected many times. The V and J genes are TRBV20-1 and TRBJ2-4; 8 nucleotides align to TRBD2. The CDR3 consists of 13 residues. In germline, CDR1 is DFQATT, CDR2 SNEGSKA (reference sequence). The V segment lost 5 bases and the J segment 6 bases; nucleotides outside the gene matches: 6. The CDR3 loop reads CSALAGRGNIQYF. The CDR3 DNA is TGCAGTGCTTTAGCGGGAAGGGGAAACATTCAGTACTTC.

At least ten counts were recorded for this clonotype. This rearrangement joins TRBV29-1 to TRBJ2-2, with TRBD2 matching over 7 bases. Germline CDR1 reads SQVTM; CDR2 reads ANQGSEA. The CDR3 covers 12 residues. J lost 6 bases, V lost 4 bases, and 2 bases had no gene match. The CDR3 region has the DNA TGCAGCGTTGGGGGGGGACCCGGGGAGCTGTTTTTT. Translation gives CSVGGGPGELFF.

This rearrangement joins TRBV24-1 to TRBJ1-1; D unresolved. The CDR3 is 13 residues long. V gave up 4 bases and J gave up 1 base, with 6 bases separating them. CDR1 KGHDR and CDR2 SFDVKD come from the germline V gene. In DNA form, the CDR3 reads TGTGCCACCAGTGAAGTCGCGAACACTGAAGCTTTCTTT. Its translation is CATSEVANTEAFF.

This clonotype was seen a few times. The chain uses TRBV25-1 and TRBJ2-7; 9 bases map to TRBD2. The V segment lost 3 bases and the J segment 4 bases; nucleotides outside the gene matches: 7. Germline assignment: CDR1 MGHDK and CDR2 SYGVNS. The CDR3 is made up of 15 amino acids. The CDR3 bases are TGTGCCAGCAGTGACCCAGCGGGGGGACGATACGAGCAGTACTTC. Protein product: CASSDPAGGRYEQYF.

This clonotype turned up a few times. The chain joins TRBV20-1 to TRBJ2-3, with 9 bases that match TRBD2. V lost 5 bases and J lost 4; bases outside the gene matches: 10. The CDR3 is made up of 15 amino acids. Germline values: CDR1 DFQATT, CDR2 SNEGSKA (reference sequence). As DNA, the CDR3 is TGCAGTGCTTTCCGGTCTAGCGGGACGGCAGATACGCAGTATTTT. Its protein product is CSAFRSSGTADTQYF.

The chain recombines TRBV7-2 with TRBJ2-5; possible D gene TRBD1, 5 bases. The CDR3 is 14 residues long. Germline V lookup: CDR1 SGHTA, CDR2 FQGNSA. V shed 3 bases and J shed 3 bases, with 11 bases lying between them. For the CDR3, the DNA is TGTGCCAGCAGCTTGGACACGACAAAAGAGACCCAGTACTTC. Translating gives CASSLDTTKETQYF.